This is a list of T cell receptor beta chains from one sample in a study of blood T cell repertoires in COVID-19. TCRdb's table, derived via immunoSEQ multiplex PCR, lists solely in-frame clones and lacks some. The data contain some 97,000 clones, around 90% of them singletons. Sequenced: peripheral blood. These receptor sequences come from a man in his sixties or seventies with acute or convalescent COVID-19. Each CDR3 is given with its conserved first and last residue. D genes are given only for firm matches. The listing skips clone size in some rows; elsewhere it reads once, few, many or a size class.

clone_size	v_call	j_call	d_call	cdr3_nt	cdr3_aa
NA	TRBV10-3	TRBJ1-1	NA	TGTGCCATCAGTGAAATCGGGGTAACTGAAGCTTTCTTT	CAISEIGVTEAFF
NA	TRBV20-1	TRBJ1-1	TRBD1	TGCAGTGCTAGTAAGGACAGGGGTGGTGAAGCTTTCTTT	CSASKDRGGEAFF
NA	TRBV9	TRBJ2-7	TRBD2	TGTGCCAGCAGCGTAGCTGGGGGGGGCGAGCAGTACTTC	CASSVAGGGEQYF
NA	TRBV27	TRBJ1-1	NA	TGTGCCAGCGGCGACAGTATCACTGAAGCTTTCTTT	CASGDSITEAFF
NA	TRBV7-3	TRBJ2-1	NA	TGTGCCAGCAGCTTAATGATGGGGCCCTACAATGAGCAGTTCTTC	CASSLMMGPYNEQFF
NA	TRBV6-5	TRBJ1-2	NA	TGTGCCAGCAGTTACGGGGAGGCCTCCTATGGCTACACCTTC	CASSYGEASYGYTF
NA	TRBV4-3	TRBJ2-2	NA	TGCGCCAGCAGCCAAGATCCCGATCTAGCTCACACCGGGGAGCTGTTTTTT	CASSQDPDLAHTGELFF
NA	TRBV5-5	TRBJ1-1	TRBD1	TGTGCCAGCAGCTTATCGGGACAGACTGAAGCTTTCTTT	CASSLSGQTEAFF
NA	TRBV5-1	TRBJ2-1	TRBD2	TGCGCCAGCAGCTCCCTTACTAGCGGGGGGGCTCAGAAGCAGTTCTTC	CASSSLTSGGAQKQFF
few	TRBV20-1	TRBJ1-1	NA	TGCAGTGCTAGTTCGGGTCGGGGAGGAACTGAAGCTTTCTTT	CSASSGRGGTEAFF
once	TRBV27	TRBJ2-7	TRBD2	TGTGCCAGCAGCCCGGGACTATACTCCTACGAGCAGTACTTC	CASSPGLYSYEQYF
NA	TRBV5-1	TRBJ1-2	NA	TGCGCCAGCAGCTTGAACAGTTTCTATGGCTACACCTTC	CASSLNSFYGYTF
NA	TRBV18	TRBJ1-2	NA	TGTGCCAGCTCACCAAGGACAGCGACCTATGGCTACACCTTC	CASSPRTATYGYTF
NA	TRBV13	TRBJ2-3	NA	TGTGCCAGCAGCTTAGGCCGGGCAGATACGCAGTATTTT	CASSLGRADTQYF
once	TRBV6-1	TRBJ2-3	TRBD2	TGTGCCAGCAGTGAGCTAGCGGGGGGTCGCGATACGCAGTATTTT	CASSELAGGRDTQYF
NA	TRBV2	TRBJ1-2	NA	TGTGCCACCGCGACAGGAGTCGGCTATGGCTACACCTTC	CATATGVGYGYTF
NA	TRBV6-6	TRBJ1-2	NA	TGTGCCAGCAGGCCCCGGACAGACTTCTATGGCTACACCTTC	CASRPRTDFYGYTF
NA	TRBV5-1	TRBJ2-5	TRBD1	TGCGCCAGCAGCTTGGGGACAGGGGTAGAGACCAAGTACTTC	CASSLGTGVETKYF
NA	TRBV10-2	TRBJ1-4	NA	TGCGCCAGCAGTGATAGACAGTTTGCAACTAATGAAAAACTGTTTTTT	CASSDRQFATNEKLFF
NA	TRBV6-6	TRBJ2-7	TRBD1	TGTGCCAGCAGTTACTCGGGACAGAGCTCCTACGAGCAGTACTTC	CASSYSGQSSYEQYF
NA	TRBV6-5	TRBJ1-5	TRBD1	TGTGCCAGCAGTTACTCGGGCAGGGGGCAGCCCCAGCATTTT	CASSYSGRGQPQHF
NA	TRBV6-5	TRBJ2-7	NA	TGTGCCAGCAGTCACTCCTACGAGCAGTACTTC	CASSHSYEQYF
once	TRBV6-5	TRBJ1-2	NA	TGTGCCAGCAGTTACTCAAAAAGTGGACACAATGGCTACACCTTC	CASSYSKSGHNGYTF
NA	TRBV27	TRBJ2-1	TRBD2	TGTGCCAGCAGTGGGGGTTGGGGAGGGACGATATATGAGCAGTTCTTC	CASSGGWGGTIYEQFF
NA	TRBV18	TRBJ2-1	NA	TGTGCCAGCTCACCAGCTAGAGCTGAGCAGTTCTTC	CASSPARAEQFF
few	TRBV6-5	TRBJ1-1	TRBD1	TGTGCCAGCAGTTACTCTTGGACAGGGGACACTGAAGCTTTCTTT	CASSYSWTGDTEAFF
NA	TRBV27	TRBJ2-7	NA	TGTGCCAGCAGTTCGCGACACCCTACGGAGCAGTACTTC	CASSSRHPTEQYF
few	TRBV5-4	TRBJ2-3	NA	TGTGCCAGCACCAAATACCGGTTGCGGGTAGATACGCAGTATTTT	CASTKYRLRVDTQYF
NA	TRBV13	TRBJ2-2	TRBD2	TGTGCCAGCAGCTTAGCCCACGGCGGGGGAACGGCCGGGGAGCTGTTTTTT	CASSLAHGGGTAGELFF
NA	TRBV7-8	TRBJ1-3	NA	TGTGCCAGCAGCTTAGAACAAGCTGGAAACACCATATATTTT	CASSLEQAGNTIYF
NA	TRBV7-8	TRBJ2-3	NA	TGTGCCAGCAGCCATCCTACAGATACGCAGTATTTT	CASSHPTDTQYF
once	TRBV6-6	TRBJ1-1	NA	TGTGCCAGCACCCGGGGGGAGAACACTGAAGCTTTCTTT	CASTRGENTEAFF
NA	TRBV6-5	TRBJ1-2	NA	TGTGCCAGCAGACCCGCGGGGCAGGTGTATGGCTACACCTTC	CASRPAGQVYGYTF
NA	TRBV7-8	TRBJ2-3	TRBD2	TGTGCCAGCAGCTTAGTCGCGGGAGGGCCTAGCACAGATACGCAGTATTTT	CASSLVAGGPSTDTQYF
NA	TRBV7-9	TRBJ1-2	NA	TGTGCCAGCAGCCCCAGACAGAACTTTGGGGTTGGCTACACCTTC	CASSPRQNFGVGYTF
NA	TRBV11-3	TRBJ2-2	TRBD1	TGTGCCAGCAGCTTAGGCGGGACAGGGGGCGCCGGGGAGCTGTTTTTT	CASSLGGTGGAGELFF
NA	TRBV3-1/TRBV3-2	TRBJ2-5	NA	TGTGCCAGCAGAACCAACGGAGAGACCCAGTACTTC	CASRTNGETQYF
NA	TRBV11-2	TRBJ2-1	NA	TGTGCCAGCAGCCCCCCGGGACTTCCGAATTACAATGAGCAGTTCTTC	CASSPPGLPNYNEQFF
NA	TRBV7-9	TRBJ1-6	NA	TGTGCCAGCAGCTTAGACAGACCTATGAATTCACCCCTCCACTTT	CASSLDRPMNSPLHF
NA	TRBV7-9	TRBJ2-1	NA	TGTGCCAGCAGCTTACTCAGGGGCCGAATCAATGAGCAGTTCTTC	CASSLLRGRINEQFF
NA	TRBV25-1	TRBJ2-7	NA	TGTGCCAGCAGTGGGGGGGTTCCCTACGAGCAGTACTTC	CASSGGVPYEQYF
NA	TRBV5-1	TRBJ1-4	NA	TGCGCCAGCAGCTCTCGGGGGGGAGCTAATGAAAAACTGTTTTTT	CASSSRGGANEKLFF
once	TRBV4-1	TRBJ1-1	NA	TGCGCCAGCAGCCAAGCCGTGTTGGGGGAGGACACTGAAGCTTTCTTT	CASSQAVLGEDTEAFF
NA	TRBV30	TRBJ1-5	NA	TGTGCCTGGAGTCGCATCGGACGGGATAGCAATCAGCCCCAGCATTTT	CAWSRIGRDSNQPQHF
NA	TRBV4-1	TRBJ2-5	TRBD2	TGCGCCAGCAGCCCAAGAGGTGCGGGGGGGGCGGAAGAGACCCAGTACTTC	CASSPRGAGGAEETQYF
NA	TRBV6-1	TRBJ2-4	NA	TGTGCCAGCAGTGAGGAGGGGGGGATAGCCAAAAACATTCAGTACTTC	CASSEEGGIAKNIQYF
NA	TRBV5-1	TRBJ2-7	NA	TGCGCCAGCAGCTCAGGGCAAGGCCCCTACGAGCAGTACTTC	CASSSGQGPYEQYF
NA	TRBV6-5	TRBJ1-1	TRBD1	TGTGCCAGCAGCCCGGGACAGGGGAGCACTGAAGCTTTCTTT	CASSPGQGSTEAFF
NA	TRBV7-2	TRBJ2-5	TRBD2	TGTGCCAGCGGCCAGGGCGGGGGCCAAGAGACCCAGTACTTC	CASGQGGGQETQYF
NA	TRBV28	TRBJ2-7	TRBD1	TGTGCCAGCAGAGGACAGGGGGGCAGCTACGAGCAGTACTTC	CASRGQGGSYEQYF
NA	TRBV6-5	TRBJ1-4	NA	TGTGCCAGCAGCCACTATCCGGCGGGAGCTGAAAAACTGTTTTTT	CASSHYPAGAEKLFF
NA	TRBV18	TRBJ2-1	TRBD2	TGTGCCAGCTCCCGGACTAGCGACTCCTACAATGAGCAGTTCTTC	CASSRTSDSYNEQFF
NA	TRBV5-3	TRBJ2-7	TRBD1	TGTGCCAGAAGTTTGCTGGGGGCGGACAGGGAGGTTTACGAGCAGTACTTC	CARSLLGADREVYEQYF
NA	TRBV15	TRBJ1-2	TRBD1	TGTGCCACCAGCAGACAGAGAGTGGGGGACAGGCTAAACTATGGCTACACCTTC	CATSRQRVGDRLNYGYTF
NA	TRBV5-1	TRBJ1-6	NA	TGCGCCAGCAGCAGGACGGGGAATTCACCCCTCCACTTT	CASSRTGNSPLHF
NA	TRBV2	TRBJ1-4	TRBD1	TGTGCCAGCCGGGGACAGGAAAAACTGTTTTTT	CASRGQEKLFF